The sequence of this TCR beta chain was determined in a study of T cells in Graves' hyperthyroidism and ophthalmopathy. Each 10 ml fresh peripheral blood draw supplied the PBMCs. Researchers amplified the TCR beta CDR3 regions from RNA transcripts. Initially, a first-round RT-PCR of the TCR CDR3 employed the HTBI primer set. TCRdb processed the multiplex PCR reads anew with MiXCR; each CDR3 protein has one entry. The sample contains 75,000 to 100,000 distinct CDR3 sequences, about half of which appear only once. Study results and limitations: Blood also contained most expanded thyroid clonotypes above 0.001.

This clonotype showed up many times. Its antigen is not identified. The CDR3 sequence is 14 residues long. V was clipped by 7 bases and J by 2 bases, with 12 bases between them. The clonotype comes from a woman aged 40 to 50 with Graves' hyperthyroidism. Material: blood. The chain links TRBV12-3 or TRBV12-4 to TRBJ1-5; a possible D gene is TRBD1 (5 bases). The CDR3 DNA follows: TGTGCCAGCATTTGGGCGGGGGGCAATCAGCCCCAGCATTTT. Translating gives CASIWAGGNQPQHF.